One sample yielded the 13 T cell receptor beta chains listed below, sequenced in a study of monozygotic twins with cystic fibrosis. Profiling relied on immunoSEQ multiplex PCR, and the TCRdb table lists in-frame clones only, not all of them. Among tens of thousands of clones listed, 84% were seen once. Input material: blood. The origin of the receptors is a girl aged 2 to 10 with cystic fibrosis.

The genes are TRBV5-5 and TRBJ1-5; 7 bases map to TRBD1. The length of the CDR3 is 15 residues. Germline CDR1 SGHKS, CDR2 YYEKEE (reference sequence). V trimming: 0 bases; J trimming: 3 bases; junction bases outside the gene matches: 3. The CDR3 protein is CASSLATGLNQPQHF. For the CDR3, the DNA is TGTGCCAGCAGCTTGGCGACAGGGCTCAATCAGCCCCAGCATTTT.

The chain couples TRBV19 to TRBJ1-5; D is possibly TRBD1 (5 bases). This CDR3 is built from 15 residues. The germline CDR1 and CDR2 sequences are LNHDA and SQIVND (reference sequence). The germline V and J ends were trimmed by 8 bases and 1 base, with 15 bases remaining between them. The CDR3 region is CASQGSSRSNQPQHF. Written as DNA, the CDR3 is TGTGCCAGTCAGGGCAGTTCACGAAGCAATCAGCCCCAGCATTTT. The whole variable domain, remainder taken from reference TRBV19 and TRBJ1-5, is DGGITQSPKYLFRKEGQNVTLSCEQNLNHDAMYWYRQDPGQGLRLIYYSQIVNDFQKGDIAEGYSVSREKKESFPLTVTSAQKNPTAFYLCASQGSSRSNQPQHFGDGTRLSIL.

The table lists this clone with a few counts. This chain joins TRBV7-3 and TRBJ1-1; D is unresolved. CDR3 length equals 16 residues. V was trimmed by 0 bases and J by 0 bases, leaving 11 bases between them. Germline V gene lookup returns CDR1 SGHTA and CDR2 FQGTGA. The CDR3 reads CASSLTPNLVNTEAFF. CDR3 sequence (DNA): TGTGCCAGCAGCTTAACCCCTAACTTGGTGAACACTGAAGCTTTCTTT.

This chain links TRBV4-1 with TRBJ2-7; the match to TRBD1 covers 8 bases. V dropped 4 bases and J dropped 1; count of bases not matched to a gene: 3. CDR1 and CDR2 from the germline V gene are MGHRA and YSYEKL. The CDR3 length is 14 residues. The CDR3: CASSPWDRSYEQYF. The CDR3 DNA sequence: TGCGCCAGCAGCCCTTGGGACAGGTCCTACGAGCAGTACTTC.

The chain uses TRBV4-1 and TRBJ2-1; TRBD2 aligns across 12 bases. V lost 1 base and J lost 0; bases outside the gene matches: 7. CDR1 and CDR2 (germline): MGHRA, YSYEKL. The CDR3 runs 19 residues. CDR3 nucleotides: TGCGCCAGCAGCCAAGGGGCTAGCGGGGGGGTCCACTCCTACAATGAGCAGTTCTTC. It specifies CASSQGASGGVHSYNEQFF.

The chain combines TRBV7-2 with TRBJ2-7; the D gene could be TRBD1 or TRBD2 (6 bases each). Germline V gene lookup returns CDR1 SGHTA and CDR2 FQGNSA. The V end was cut by 5 bases, the J end by 2 bases, with 13 bases between. The CDR3 totals 14 residues. The CDR3 is CASSLRGETYEQYF. The CDR3 DNA is TGTGCCAGCAGCCTGAGGGGGGAGACCTACGAGCAGTACTTC.

The V and J genes are TRBV19 and TRBJ1-1; unclear D gene. Germline assignment: CDR1 LNHDA and CDR2 SQIVND (reference sequence). V was cut by 1 base and J by 0 bases, with 6 bases left in between. This CDR3 has 14 residues. CDR3 protein: CASSIGIMNTEAFF. As DNA, the CDR3 is TGTGCCAGTAGTATAGGTATCATGAACACTGAAGCTTTCTTT.

The chain joins TRBV29-1 to TRBJ2-2; D call uncertain. Trimming cost V 1 base and J 8 bases, with 8 bases left between them. The CDR3 runs to 12 residues. CDR1 is SQVTM, CDR2 ANQGSEA, per germline. CDR3 coding DNA: TGCAGCGTTGAAGGATCAAGAGGGGAGCTGTTTTTT. This translates into CSVEGSRGELFF.

The J gene is TRBJ2-1, the V gene TRBV30, with 13 bases lining up with TRBD2. This CDR3 spans 15 amino acids. Germline values: CDR1 GTSNPN, CDR2 SVGIG (reference sequence). V was clipped by 0 bases and J by 9 bases; unmatched bases: 5. As DNA, the CDR3 is TGTGCCTGGAGTGTACTAGCGGGGGGGCCAGGTGAGCAGTTCTTC. This encodes CAWSVLAGGPGEQFF.

This chain uses TRBV5-6 with TRBJ1-4; D gene unclear. This CDR3 has 14 amino acids. Germline V lookup: CDR1 SGHDT, CDR2 YYEEEE. V gave up 4 bases and J gave up 0 bases, with 7 bases separating them. The chain's CDR3 is CASSPDTTNEKLFF. The CDR3 DNA sequence: TGTGCCAGCAGCCCCGACACAACTAATGAAAAACTGTTTTTT. Full variable domain (remainder filled in from reference TRBV5-6 and TRBJ1-4): DAGVTQSPTHLIKTRGQQVTLRCSPKSGHDTVSWYQQALGQGPQFIFQYYEEEERQRGNFPDRFSGHQFPNYSSELNVNALLLGDSALYLCASSPDTTNEKLFFGSGTQLSVL.

V and J are TRBV7-2 and TRBJ2-7, with D unresolved. CDR3 length: 14 amino acids. With 2 bases removed from V and 4 bases from J, the gap between germline ends came to 12 bases. CDR1 SGHTA and CDR2 FQGNSA come from the germline V gene. The DNA of the CDR3 is TGTGCCAGCAGCTTACGGGCCGCGAGATACGAGCAGTACTTC. This sequence encodes CASSLRAARYEQYF.

The genes are TRBV18 and TRBJ2-1; D is possibly TRBD1 (8 bases). This CDR3 is 15 amino acids long. Trimming shortened V by 3 bases and J by 8 bases, and 17 bases separated the two germline ends. Germline V CDR1 and CDR2: KGHSH, LQKENI. In DNA, the CDR3 is TGTGCCAGCTCACCTCGAACAGGGGGGGACCATGAGCAGTTCTTC. As protein: CASSPRTGGDHEQFF.

This chain links TRBV6-4 with TRBJ2-5; 8 bases are shared with TRBD1. J was trimmed by 2 bases and V by 6 bases; bases with no gene match: 5. Germline V CDR1 and CDR2: MRHNA, SNTAGT. This CDR3 region has 14 residues. CDR3: CASSPGQGQETQYF. The CDR3, as DNA: TGTGCCAGCAGCCCAGGACAGGGACAAGAGACCCAGTACTTC.